This T cell receptor (beta chain) appears in the sequencing data of a study of CD8 T cells in Susac syndrome. Whole-study results and caveats: The study conceded that its TCR sequencing and HLA analysis involved relatively few individuals.

Random hexamers were used to reverse transcribe roughly 0.45 to 1 ug of RNA. immunoSEQ multiplex PCR amplified TCR beta CDR3 across 54 Vbeta, 13 Jbeta. TCRdb ran MiXCR on the immunoSEQ multiplex PCR reads and lists one entry per CDR3 protein. The data contain roughly 150,000 distinct CDR3 sequences, roughly 95% of them singletons. Concerning this clonotype: Its antigen is not identified.

CD8+ and CD4+ T cells from blood underwent TCR beta sequencing, which was carried out in a high-throughput format. TEMRA cells were FACS-enriched and CD8+ and CD4+ T cells negatively isolated. The V gene lost 5 bases and the J gene lost 2 bases, with 7 bases spanning the gap. CDR1 KGHSH and CDR2 LQKENI come from the germline V gene. This CDR3 comprises 13 residues. The J gene is TRBJ1-3, the V gene TRBV18; tentatively, D is TRBD1 (5 bases). Sequencing was performed on CD4+ T cells from PBMCs. This TCR came from a human donor with multiple sclerosis. CDR3 amino acids: CASSETAGNTIYF. CDR3 sequence (DNA): TGTGCCAGCTCAGAGACAGCTGGAAACACCATATATTTT.